This TCR beta chain was recovered during a study of T cells after yellow fever vaccination. Looking at the study overall: SMART-Seq v4 Ultra Low Input served to prepare low-cell-number fractions. Points from the study as a whole: Clones from primary vaccination mostly reappeared after the booster (around 96% CD4, about 88% CD8). A minor fraction of clonotypes spanned both CD4 and CD8 compartments.

Generation of TCR cDNA used 5'RACE template switching (which added a universal primer site and UMIs). TCRdb ran MiXCR on the 5' RACE reads and lists one entry per CDR3 protein. The sample lists approximately 330,000 distinct CDR3 sequences, over 4% occurring once. Germline lookup yields CDR1 ENHRY and CDR2 SYGVKD. J gave up 3 bases and V 4 bases, and 8 bases lay outside the gene matches. The CDR3 is made up of 15 amino acids. This clonotype was seen repeatedly, ten times or more. What it binds is not known. Specimen: PBMCs, collected 5 days after the yellow fever booster vaccination. This rearrangement joins TRBV10-3 to TRBJ1-1; 7 nucleotides match TRBD1. This sequence originates from a man between 18 and 35 years old who received the YFV17D yellow fever vaccine. Here the CDR3 reads CAISGQGKRDTEAFF. CDR3 nucleotides: TGTGCCATCAGTGGACAGGGAAAGCGGGACACTGAAGCTTTCTTT.